This entry features one TCR beta chain sequence. Measured with immunoSEQ multiplex PCR; TCRdb has only the in-frame clones, and not every one. The data hold around 500,000 clones, with around nine tenths observed a single time. These data originate in a study of blood T cell repertoires in COVID-19. Sequenced: PBMCs or T cells enriched from blood (not recorded which). The source of this sequence is a woman aged 40 to 50 who had recovered from COVID-19.

The CDR3 reads CASSLYNSPLHF. The CDR3 DNA is TGTGCCAGCAGCCTCTATAATTCACCCCTCCACTTT. The gene calls are TRBV27 and TRBJ1-6, with D hard to call. Germline CDR1 MNHEY, CDR2 SMNVEV (reference sequence). The CDR3 contains 12 residues. The V end was cut by 6 bases, the J end by 3 bases, with 3 bases between.